These T cell receptor beta chains were read from a single sample in a study of T cell responses to AZD1222 COVID-19 vaccine. Sequenced by immunoSEQ multiplex PCR; TCRdb stores in-frame clones only, minus some. In the table there are about 42,000 clones, approximately 88% of which are singletons. The starting material was peripheral blood, obtained 28 days after the second AZD1222 dose. The source is an adult who received the AZD1222 COVID-19 vaccine. Each CDR3 is given with its conserved first and last residue. A D gene is named only where the DNA matches it firmly. Part of the rows lack a size; the others show once, few, many or a class for expanded clones.

TRBJ2-6	TRBV11-1	TRBD1	NA	CASSSRQGSGANVLTF	TGTGCCAGCAGCTCTCGACAGGGCTCTGGGGCCAACGTCCTGACTTTC
TRBJ1-1	TRBV4-3	NA	NA	CASSQGYPSQETNTEAFF	TGCGCCAGCAGCCAAGGATACCCATCACAGGAGACGAACACTGAAGCTTTCTTT
TRBJ1-2	TRBV6-5	NA	few	CASSYSRQWNGYTF	TGTGCCAGCAGTTACTCGAGACAGTGGAATGGCTACACCTTC
TRBJ2-5	TRBV27	NA	once	CASSLSQYF	TGTGCCAGCAGTTTATCCCAGTACTTC
TRBJ1-6	TRBV3-1/TRBV3-2	TRBD1	few	CASSLDHTGDNSPLHF	TGTGCCAGCAGCCTCGACCATACAGGGGATAATTCACCCCTCCACTTT
TRBJ2-5	TRBV20-1	NA	NA	CSARGGRTQYF	TGCAGTGCTAGAGGAGGTCGGACCCAGTACTTC
TRBJ1-2	TRBV19	TRBD1	NA	CASSMAGGRYGYTF	TGTGCCAGTAGTATGGCAGGGGGCCGCTATGGCTACACCTTC
TRBJ2-7	TRBV7-8	NA	NA	CASSSQGYEQYF	TGTGCCAGCAGCTCACAGGGTTACGAGCAGTACTTC
TRBJ1-2	TRBV11-2	NA	NA	CASSFSPYGYTF	TGTGCCAGCAGCTTCTCCCCCTATGGCTACACCTTC
TRBJ2-5	TRBV9	TRBD2	NA	CASSVGTSGGAETQYF	TGTGCCAGCAGCGTAGGGACTAGCGGGGGGGCAGAGACCCAGTACTTC
TRBJ2-4	TRBV7-2	TRBD2	NA	CASSLVGGRASGDIQYF	TGTGCCAGCAGCTTAGTAGGCGGGAGGGCCTCAGGGGACATTCAGTACTTC
TRBJ1-3	TRBV30	NA	NA	CAWRTAYTIYF	TGTGCCTGGAGGACAGCCTACACCATATATTTT
TRBJ2-7	TRBV14	TRBD1	NA	CASSQKQIQGAHNEQYF	TGTGCCAGCAGCCAAAAGCAAATACAGGGGGCGCATAACGAGCAGTACTTC
TRBJ2-2	TRBV7-2	NA	NA	CASTLDLNTGELFF	TGTGCCAGCACCCTGGACTTGAACACCGGGGAGCTGTTTTTT
TRBJ1-1	TRBV29-1	NA	NA	CSVESPENTEAFF	TGCAGCGTTGAAAGCCCAGAGAACACTGAAGCTTTCTTT
TRBJ2-3	TRBV3-1/TRBV3-2	NA	NA	CASSPPQALGYTQYF	TGTGCCAGCAGCCCACCGCAGGCCCTGGGGTATACGCAGTATTTT
TRBJ2-3	TRBV11-1	TRBD2	NA	CASSRAAGGSTDTQYF	TGTGCCAGCAGCCGGGCAGCGGGAGGGAGCACAGATACGCAGTATTTT
TRBJ2-1	TRBV7-2	TRBD2	once	CASSPRPAGGGEQFF	TGTGCCAGCAGCCCCAGGCCAGCGGGAGGGGGAGAGCAGTTCTTC
TRBJ2-5	TRBV5-3	NA	NA	CARSLVGSAQETQYF	TGTGCCAGAAGCTTGGTAGGCTCGGCACAAGAGACCCAGTACTTC
TRBJ2-3	TRBV2	NA	NA	CASTNAVRTDTQYF	TGTGCCAGCACCAACGCGGTCCGCACAGATACGCAGTATTTT
TRBJ2-3	TRBV15	TRBD2	once	CATSRGVAGVLTDTQYF	TGTGCCACCAGCAGAGGAGTAGCGGGGGTGCTCACAGATACGCAGTATTTT
TRBJ2-1	TRBV9	TRBD2	NA	CASSHELAGFDEQFF	TGTGCCAGCAGCCACGAACTAGCGGGGTTTGATGAGCAGTTCTTC
TRBJ1-5	TRBV30	NA	NA	CAWRAGLGQPQHF	TGTGCCTGGAGAGCAGGGCTTGGGCAGCCCCAGCATTTT
TRBJ2-5	TRBV5-1	TRBD1	NA	CASSQTTGAGETQYF	TGCGCCAGCAGCCAGACGACAGGGGCGGGGGAGACCCAGTACTTC
TRBJ1-4	TRBV7-9	NA	few	CASSQLPGPGEKLFF	TGTGCCAGCAGTCAACTGCCGGGACCGGGTGAAAAACTGTTTTTT
TRBJ2-3	TRBV7-9	NA	NA	CASNGGGWDTQYF	TGTGCCAGCAATGGGGGAGGTTGGGATACGCAGTATTTT
TRBJ1-2	TRBV2	TRBD1	once	CASSRQGASMSYGYTF	TGTGCCAGCAGTAGACAGGGGGCCTCTATGAGCTATGGCTACACCTTC